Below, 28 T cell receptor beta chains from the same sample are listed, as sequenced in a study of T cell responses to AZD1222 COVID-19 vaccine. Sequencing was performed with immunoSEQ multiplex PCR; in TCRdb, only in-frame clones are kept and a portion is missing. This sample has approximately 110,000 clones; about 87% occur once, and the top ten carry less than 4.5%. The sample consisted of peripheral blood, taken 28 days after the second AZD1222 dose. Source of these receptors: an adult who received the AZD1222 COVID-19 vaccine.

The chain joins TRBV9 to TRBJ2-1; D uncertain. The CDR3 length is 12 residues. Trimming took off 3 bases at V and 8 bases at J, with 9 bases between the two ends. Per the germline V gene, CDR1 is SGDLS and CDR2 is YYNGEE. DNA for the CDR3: TGTGCCAGCAGCGGGTTATTGGATGAGCAGTTCTTC. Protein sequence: CASSGLLDEQFF.

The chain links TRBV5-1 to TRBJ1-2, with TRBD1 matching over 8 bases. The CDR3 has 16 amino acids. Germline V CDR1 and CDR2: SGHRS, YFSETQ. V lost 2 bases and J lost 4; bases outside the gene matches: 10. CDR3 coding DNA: TGCGCCAGCAGCTTAGGGTCAGGGGGCGATGGCTATGGCTACACCTTC. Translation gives CASSLGSGGDGYGYTF.

DNA of the CDR3: TGTGCCAGCAGCTTAGTCAGGCAGGGTGGTTATGGCTACACCTTC. Amino acids: CASSLVRQGGYGYTF. The chain carries TRBV7-2 and TRBJ1-2; TRBD1 might be the D (5 bases). Germline V lookup: CDR1 SGHTA, CDR2 FQGNSA. CDR3 length: 15 amino acids. Between the trimmed V and J ends, which lost 1 base and 5 bases, there was a span of 14 bases.

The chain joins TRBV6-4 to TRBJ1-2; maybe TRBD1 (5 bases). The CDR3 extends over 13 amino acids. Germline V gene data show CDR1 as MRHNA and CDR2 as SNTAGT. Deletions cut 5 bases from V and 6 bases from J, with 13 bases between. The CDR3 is CASSTTQGNGYTF. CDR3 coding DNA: TGTGCCAGCAGTACAACGCAGGGAAATGGCTACACCTTC.

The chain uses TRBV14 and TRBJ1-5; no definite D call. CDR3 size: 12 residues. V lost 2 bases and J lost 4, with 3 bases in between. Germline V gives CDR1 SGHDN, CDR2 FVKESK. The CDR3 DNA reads TGTGCCAGCAGCCAACTTAATCAGCCCCAGCATTTT. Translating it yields CASSQLNQPQHF.

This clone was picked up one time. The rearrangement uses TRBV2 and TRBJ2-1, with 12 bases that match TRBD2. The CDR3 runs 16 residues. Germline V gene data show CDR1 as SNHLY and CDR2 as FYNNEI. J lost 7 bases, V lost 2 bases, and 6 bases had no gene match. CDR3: CASSELGLAGGNEQFF. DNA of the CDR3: TGTGCCAGCAGTGAATTGGGGCTAGCGGGAGGGAATGAGCAGTTCTTC.

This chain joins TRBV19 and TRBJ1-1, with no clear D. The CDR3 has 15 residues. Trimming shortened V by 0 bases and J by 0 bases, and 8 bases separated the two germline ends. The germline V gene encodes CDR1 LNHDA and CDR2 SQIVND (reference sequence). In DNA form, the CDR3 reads TGTGCCAGTAGTATAGATTCCAGCGTGAACACTGAAGCTTTCTTT. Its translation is CASSIDSSVNTEAFF.

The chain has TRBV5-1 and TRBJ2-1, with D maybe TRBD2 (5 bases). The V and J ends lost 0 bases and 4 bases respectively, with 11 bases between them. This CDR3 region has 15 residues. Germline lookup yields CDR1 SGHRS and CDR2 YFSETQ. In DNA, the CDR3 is TGCGCCAGCAGCTTGGACGCCAGGACTTACAATGAGCAGTTCTTC. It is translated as CASSLDARTYNEQFF.

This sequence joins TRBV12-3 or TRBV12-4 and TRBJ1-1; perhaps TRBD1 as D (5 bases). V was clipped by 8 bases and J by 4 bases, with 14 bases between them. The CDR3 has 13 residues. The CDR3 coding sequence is TGTGCCAGCGTATTGGGGGTGGGCACTGAAGCTTTCTTT. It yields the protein CASVLGVGTEAFF.

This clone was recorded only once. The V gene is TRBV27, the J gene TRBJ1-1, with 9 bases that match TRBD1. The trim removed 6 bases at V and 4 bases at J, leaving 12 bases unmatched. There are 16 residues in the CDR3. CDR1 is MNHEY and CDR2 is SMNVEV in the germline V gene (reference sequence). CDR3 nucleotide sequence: TGTGCCAGCAGGACCTGGGGACAGGGTAGGGGCACTGAAGCTTTCTTT. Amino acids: CASRTWGQGRGTEAFF.

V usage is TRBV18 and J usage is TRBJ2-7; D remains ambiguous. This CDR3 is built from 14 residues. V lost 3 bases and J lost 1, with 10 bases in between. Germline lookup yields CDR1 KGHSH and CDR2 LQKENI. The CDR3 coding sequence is TGTGCCAGCTCACCTGGTAGCCTGTCCTACGAGCAGTACTTC. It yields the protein CASSPGSLSYEQYF.

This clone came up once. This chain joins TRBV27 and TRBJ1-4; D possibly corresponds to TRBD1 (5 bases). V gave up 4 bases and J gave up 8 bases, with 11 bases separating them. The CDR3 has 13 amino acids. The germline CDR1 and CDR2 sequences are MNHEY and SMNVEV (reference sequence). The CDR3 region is CASSSRDFEKLFF. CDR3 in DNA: TGTGCCAGCAGTTCCCGGGACTTCGAAAAACTGTTTTTT.

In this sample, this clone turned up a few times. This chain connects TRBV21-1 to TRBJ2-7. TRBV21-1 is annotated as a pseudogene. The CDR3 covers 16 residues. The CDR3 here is CASSKAIRDGNYEQYF. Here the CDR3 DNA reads TGTGCCAGCAGCAAAGCTATCCGGGACGGGAACTACGAGCAGTACTTC.

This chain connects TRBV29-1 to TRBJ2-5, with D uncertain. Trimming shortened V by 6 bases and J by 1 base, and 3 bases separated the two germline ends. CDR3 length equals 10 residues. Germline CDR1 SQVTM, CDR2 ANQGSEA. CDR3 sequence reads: CSVAQETQYF. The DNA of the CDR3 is TGCAGCGTGGCCCAAGAGACCCAGTACTTC.

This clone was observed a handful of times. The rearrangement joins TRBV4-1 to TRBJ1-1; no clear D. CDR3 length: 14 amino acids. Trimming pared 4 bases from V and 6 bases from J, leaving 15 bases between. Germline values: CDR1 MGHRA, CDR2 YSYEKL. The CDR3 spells CASSPGPGVAEAFF. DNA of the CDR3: TGCGCCAGCAGCCCGGGCCCTGGGGTCGCTGAAGCTTTCTTT.

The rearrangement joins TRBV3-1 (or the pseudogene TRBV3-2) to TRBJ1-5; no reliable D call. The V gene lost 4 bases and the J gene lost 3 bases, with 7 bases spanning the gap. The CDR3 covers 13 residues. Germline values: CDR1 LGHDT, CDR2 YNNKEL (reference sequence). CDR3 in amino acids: CASSRRVNQPQHF. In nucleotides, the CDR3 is TGTGCCAGCAGCCGGAGAGTCAATCAGCCCCAGCATTTT.

The chain's CDR3 is CASSLGRGRAREQYF. In DNA, the CDR3 is TGTGCCAGCAGCTTAGGTCGGGGGCGGGCACGTGAGCAGTACTTC. V usage is TRBV7-2 and J usage is TRBJ2-7; either TRBD1 or TRBD2 may fit D (6 bases each). CDR3 length: 15 residues. Germline V gene lookup returns CDR1 SGHTA and CDR2 FQGNSA. The V and J ends lost 1 base and 7 bases respectively, with 17 bases between them.

The CDR3 DNA reads as TGTGCCAGCAGGAGGATCCGGCAGGGATATGGCTACACCTTC. It translates to CASRRIRQGYGYTF. The V gene is TRBV28, the J gene TRBJ1-2, with D possibly TRBD1 on 5 matching bases. The CDR3 spans 14 residues. The germline V and J ends were trimmed by 6 bases and 5 bases, with 16 bases remaining between them. CDR1 and CDR2 (germline): MDHEN, SYDVKM.

Here the CDR3 reads CASSQEQGAPYEQYF. CDR3 coding DNA: TGCGCCAGCAGCCAAGAGCAGGGGGCGCCGTACGAGCAGTACTTC. This chain links TRBV4-3 with TRBJ2-7; 8 bases line up with TRBD1. There are 15 residues in the CDR3. Trimming took 0 bases from V and 4 from J; bases not matched to a gene: 5. Germline lookup yields CDR1 LGHNA and CDR2 YSLEER.

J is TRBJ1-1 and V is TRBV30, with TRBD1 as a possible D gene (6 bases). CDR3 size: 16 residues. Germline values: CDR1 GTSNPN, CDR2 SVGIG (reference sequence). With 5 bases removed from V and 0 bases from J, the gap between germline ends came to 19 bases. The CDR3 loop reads CAWGGGAFFMNTEAFF. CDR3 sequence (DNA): TGTGCCTGGGGTGGGGGGGCATTCTTTATGAACACTGAAGCTTTCTTT.

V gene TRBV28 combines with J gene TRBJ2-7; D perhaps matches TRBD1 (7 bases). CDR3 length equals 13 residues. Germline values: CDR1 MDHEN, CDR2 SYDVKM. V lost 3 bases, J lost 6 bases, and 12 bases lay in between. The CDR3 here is CASSLGRGAEQYF. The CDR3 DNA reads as TGTGCCAGCAGTTTGGGCAGGGGGGCCGAGCAGTACTTC.

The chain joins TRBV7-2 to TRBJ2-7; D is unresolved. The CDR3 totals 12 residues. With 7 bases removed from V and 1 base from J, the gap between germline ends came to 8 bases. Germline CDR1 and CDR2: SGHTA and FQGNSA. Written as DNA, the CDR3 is TGTGCCAGCAAATTGGATTCCTACGAGCAGTACTTC. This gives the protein CASKLDSYEQYF.

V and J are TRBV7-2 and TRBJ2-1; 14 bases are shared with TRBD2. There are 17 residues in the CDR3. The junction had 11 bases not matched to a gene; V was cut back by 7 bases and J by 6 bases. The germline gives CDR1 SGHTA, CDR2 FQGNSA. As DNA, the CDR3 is TGTGCCAGCACGACTAGCGGGAGGGCCGGGTTATTCAATGAGCAGTTCTTC. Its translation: CASTTSGRAGLFNEQFF.

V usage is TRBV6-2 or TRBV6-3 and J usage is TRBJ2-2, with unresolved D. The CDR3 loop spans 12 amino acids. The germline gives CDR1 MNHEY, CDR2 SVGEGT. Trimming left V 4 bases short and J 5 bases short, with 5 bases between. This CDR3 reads CASSWSTGELFF. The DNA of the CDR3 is TGTGCCAGCAGTTGGTCAACCGGGGAGCTGTTTTTT.

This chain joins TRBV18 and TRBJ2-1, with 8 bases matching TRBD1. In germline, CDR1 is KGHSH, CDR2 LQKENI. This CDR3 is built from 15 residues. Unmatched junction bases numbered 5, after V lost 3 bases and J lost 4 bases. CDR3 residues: CASSPDRAAYNEQFF. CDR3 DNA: TGTGCCAGCTCACCGGACAGGGCCGCATACAATGAGCAGTTCTTC. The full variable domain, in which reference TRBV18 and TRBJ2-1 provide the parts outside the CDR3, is NAGVMQNPRHLVRRRGQEARLRCSPMKGHSHVYWYRQLPEEGLKFMVYLQKENIIDESGMPKERFSAEFPKEGPSILRIQQVVRGDSAAYFCASSPDRAAYNEQFFGPGTRLTVL.

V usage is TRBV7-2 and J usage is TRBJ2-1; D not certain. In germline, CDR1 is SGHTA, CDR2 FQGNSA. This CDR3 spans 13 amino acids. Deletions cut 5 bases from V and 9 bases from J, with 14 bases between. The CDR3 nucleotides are TGTGCCAGCAGCCCTGTAGGCCGGCGTGAGCAGTTCTTC. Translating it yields CASSPVGRREQFF.

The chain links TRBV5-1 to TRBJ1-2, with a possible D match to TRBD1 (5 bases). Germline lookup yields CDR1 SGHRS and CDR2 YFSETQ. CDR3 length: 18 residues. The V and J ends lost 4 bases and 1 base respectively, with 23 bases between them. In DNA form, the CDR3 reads TGCGCCAGCAGCCATACCCCCCCCAGGACAACCAATAACTATGGCTACACCTTC. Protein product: CASSHTPPRTTNNYGYTF.

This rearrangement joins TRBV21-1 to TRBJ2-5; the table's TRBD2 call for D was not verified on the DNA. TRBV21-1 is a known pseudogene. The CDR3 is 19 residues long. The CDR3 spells CASSKAPARIERGGETQYF. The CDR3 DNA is TGTGCCAGCAGCAAAGCGCCCGCAAGAATTGAGAGGGGAGGGGAGACCCAGTACTTC.